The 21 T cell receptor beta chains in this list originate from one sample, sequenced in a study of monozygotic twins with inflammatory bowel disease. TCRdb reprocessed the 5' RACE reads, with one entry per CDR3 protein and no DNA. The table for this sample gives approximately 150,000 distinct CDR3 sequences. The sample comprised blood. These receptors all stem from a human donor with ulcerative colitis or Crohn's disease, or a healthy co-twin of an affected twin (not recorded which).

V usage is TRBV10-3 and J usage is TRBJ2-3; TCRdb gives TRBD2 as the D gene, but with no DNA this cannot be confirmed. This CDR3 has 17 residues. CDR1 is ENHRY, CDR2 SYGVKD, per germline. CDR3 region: CAISGGLAGGGTDTQYF.

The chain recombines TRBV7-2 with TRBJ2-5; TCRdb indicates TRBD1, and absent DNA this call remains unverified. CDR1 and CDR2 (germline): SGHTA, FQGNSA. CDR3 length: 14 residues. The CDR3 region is CASSTGQGAKTQYF.

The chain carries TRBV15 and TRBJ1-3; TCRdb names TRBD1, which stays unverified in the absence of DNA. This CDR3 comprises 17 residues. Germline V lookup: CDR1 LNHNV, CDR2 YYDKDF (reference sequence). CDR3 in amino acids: CATSRGDRASSGNTIYF.

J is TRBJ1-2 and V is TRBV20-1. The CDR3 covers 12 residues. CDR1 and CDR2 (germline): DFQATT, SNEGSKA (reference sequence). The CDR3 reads CSARGTRGGYTF.

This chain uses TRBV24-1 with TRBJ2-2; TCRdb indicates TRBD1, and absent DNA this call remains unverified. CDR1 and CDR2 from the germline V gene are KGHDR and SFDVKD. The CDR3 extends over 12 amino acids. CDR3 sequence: CATGRVTGELFF.

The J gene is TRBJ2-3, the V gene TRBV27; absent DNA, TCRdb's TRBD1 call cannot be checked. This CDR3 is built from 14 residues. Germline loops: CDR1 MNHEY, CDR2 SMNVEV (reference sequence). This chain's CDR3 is CASRRDRTTDTQYF.

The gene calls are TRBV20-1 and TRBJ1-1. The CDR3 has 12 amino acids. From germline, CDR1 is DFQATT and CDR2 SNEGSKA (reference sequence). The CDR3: CSARRWGTEAFF.

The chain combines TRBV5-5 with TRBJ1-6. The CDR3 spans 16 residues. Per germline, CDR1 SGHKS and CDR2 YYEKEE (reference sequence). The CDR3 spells CASSLTETRLYSPLHF.

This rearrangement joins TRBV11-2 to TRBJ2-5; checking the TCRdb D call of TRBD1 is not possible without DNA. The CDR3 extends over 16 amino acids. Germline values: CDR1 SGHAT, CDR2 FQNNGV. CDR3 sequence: CASSSRRWGSQETQYF.

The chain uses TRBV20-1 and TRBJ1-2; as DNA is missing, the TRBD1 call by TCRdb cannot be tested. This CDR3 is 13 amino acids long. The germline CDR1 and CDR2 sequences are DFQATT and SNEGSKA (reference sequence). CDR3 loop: CSALWQGARGYTF.

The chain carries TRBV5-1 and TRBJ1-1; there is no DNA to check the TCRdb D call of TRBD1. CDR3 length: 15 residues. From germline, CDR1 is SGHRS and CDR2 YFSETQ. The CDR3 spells CASNSDVQGRTEAFF.

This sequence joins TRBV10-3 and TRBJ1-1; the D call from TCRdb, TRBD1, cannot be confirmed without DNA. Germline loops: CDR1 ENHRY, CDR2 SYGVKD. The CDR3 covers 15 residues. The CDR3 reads CAISGDRGVFTEAFF.

This CDR3 is CASSPPGQLNTGELFF. This sequence joins TRBV18 and TRBJ2-2. CDR1 and CDR2 (germline): KGHSH, LQKENI. CDR3 length equals 16 residues. Looking up the rest from reference TRBV18 and TRBJ2-2 gives the full variable domain: NAGVMQNPRHLVRRRGQEARLRCSPMKGHSHVYWYRQLPEEGLKFMVYLQKENIIDESGMPKERFSAEFPKEGPSILRIQQVVRGDSAAYFCASSPPGQLNTGELFFGEGSRLTVL.

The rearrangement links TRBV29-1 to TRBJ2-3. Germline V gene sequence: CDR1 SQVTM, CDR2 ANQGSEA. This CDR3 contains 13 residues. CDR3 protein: CSVDSSGTDTQYF.

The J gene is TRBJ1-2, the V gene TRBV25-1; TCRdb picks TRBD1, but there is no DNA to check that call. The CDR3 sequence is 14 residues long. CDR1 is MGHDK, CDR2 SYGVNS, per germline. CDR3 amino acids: CASSEPGGNYGYTF.

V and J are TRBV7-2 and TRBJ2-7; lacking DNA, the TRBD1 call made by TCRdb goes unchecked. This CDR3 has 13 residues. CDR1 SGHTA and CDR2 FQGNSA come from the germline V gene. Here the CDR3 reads CASSPGFSYEQYF.

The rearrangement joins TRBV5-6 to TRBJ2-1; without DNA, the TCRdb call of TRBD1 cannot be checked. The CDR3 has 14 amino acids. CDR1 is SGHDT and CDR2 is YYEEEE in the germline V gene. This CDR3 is CASSLTGLYNEQFF.

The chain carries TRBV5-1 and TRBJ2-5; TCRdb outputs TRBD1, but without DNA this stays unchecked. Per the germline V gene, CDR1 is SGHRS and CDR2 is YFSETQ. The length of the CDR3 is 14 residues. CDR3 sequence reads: CASSWAQGRQTQYF.

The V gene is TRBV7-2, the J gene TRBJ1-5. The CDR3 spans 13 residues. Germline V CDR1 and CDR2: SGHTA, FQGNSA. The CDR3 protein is CASSFSVNQPQHF.

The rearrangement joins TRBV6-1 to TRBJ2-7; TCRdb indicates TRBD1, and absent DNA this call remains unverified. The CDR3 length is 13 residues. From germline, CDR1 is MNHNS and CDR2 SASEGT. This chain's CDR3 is CASSGGTGDEQYF.

The CDR3 spells CASSLNLYTGELFF. This chain uses TRBV7-3 with TRBJ2-2. This CDR3 is 14 amino acids long. CDR1 SGHTA and CDR2 FQGTGA come from the germline V gene.